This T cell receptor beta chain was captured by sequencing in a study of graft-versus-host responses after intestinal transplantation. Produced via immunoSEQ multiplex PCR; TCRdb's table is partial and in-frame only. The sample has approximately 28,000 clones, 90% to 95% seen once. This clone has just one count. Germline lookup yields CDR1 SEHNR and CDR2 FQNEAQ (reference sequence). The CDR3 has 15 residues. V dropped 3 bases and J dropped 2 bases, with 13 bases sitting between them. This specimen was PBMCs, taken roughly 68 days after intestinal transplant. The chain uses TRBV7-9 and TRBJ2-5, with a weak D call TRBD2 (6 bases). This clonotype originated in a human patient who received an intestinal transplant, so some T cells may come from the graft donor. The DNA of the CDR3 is TGTGCCAGCAGCTTCGCGGGGAGCTTTCAAGAGACCCAGTACTTC. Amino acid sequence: CASSFAGSFQETQYF.